These 19 T cell receptor beta chains were sequenced from one sample in a study of blood T cell repertoires in COVID-19. Sequenced by immunoSEQ multiplex PCR; TCRdb stores in-frame clones only, minus some. The sample carries over 200,000 clones, approximately 83% recorded once. The sequenced sample consisted of peripheral blood. The receptors here all came from a woman aged 30 to 39 who had recovered from COVID-19.

The V and J genes are TRBV19 and TRBJ1-2; 8 bases are a match to TRBD1. The V and J ends lost 4 bases and 1 base, in that order; junction bases with no gene match: 5. The germline V gene encodes CDR1 LNHDA and CDR2 SQIVND (reference sequence). CDR3 length: 15 amino acids. The CDR3 protein is CASSKAGQGNYGYTF. CDR3 in DNA: TGTGCCAGTAGTAAAGCCGGACAGGGTAACTATGGCTACACCTTC.

The rearrangement joins TRBV11-2 to TRBJ2-7, with TRBD1 matching 11 bases. V dropped 5 bases and J dropped 3; count of bases not matched to a gene: 6. This CDR3 is built from 15 residues. Per the germline V gene, CDR1 is SGHAT and CDR2 is FQNNGV. The CDR3 sequence: CASSLRTGGFYEQYF. In nucleotides, the CDR3 is TGTGCCAGCAGCCTCCGGACAGGGGGCTTCTACGAGCAGTACTTC. Combining the CDR3 with reference TRBV11-2 and TRBJ2-7 gives the whole variable domain EAGVAQSPRYKIIEKRQSVAFWCNPISGHATLYWYQQILGQGPKLLIQFQNNGVVDDSQLPKDRFSAERLKGVDSTLKIQPAKLEDSAVYLCASSLRTGGFYEQYFGPGTRLTVT.

The rearrangement links TRBV5-1 to TRBJ1-1, with 7 bases aligning to TRBD1. Germline V gene sequence: CDR1 SGHRS, CDR2 YFSETQ. The CDR3 spans 15 residues. Germline trimming cut 4 bases from V and 0 bases from J; bases unmatched to any gene: 6. The CDR3 region is CASSAGTEVNTEAFF. Here the CDR3 DNA reads TGCGCCAGCAGCGCTGGGACAGAAGTGAACACTGAAGCTTTCTTT.

The CDR3 protein is CASSYQVRQGYYEQYF. CDR3 nucleotide sequence: TGTGCCAGCAGTTACCAAGTGAGACAGGGGTATTACGAGCAGTACTTC. This sequence joins TRBV6-2 or TRBV6-3 and TRBJ2-7; TRBD1 matches 8 bases. From germline, CDR1 is MNHEY and CDR2 SVGEGT. The V and J ends lost 2 bases and 4 bases, in that order; junction bases with no gene match: 10. CDR3 length: 16 amino acids.

This clone appeared a few times. The chain employs TRBV13 and TRBJ2-3; perhaps TRBD2 as D (5 bases). CDR1 is PRHDT and CDR2 is FYEKMQ in the germline V gene (reference sequence). The CDR3 sequence is 16 residues long. Trimming shortened V by 5 bases and J by 6 bases, and 21 bases separated the two germline ends. CDR3 in amino acids: CASSPKDSISLDTQYF. The CDR3 bases are TGTGCCAGCAGCCCCAAGGACTCGATCTCATTGGATACGCAGTATTTT.

This clone came up many times. The V gene is TRBV6-1, the J gene TRBJ2-1; no clear D gene. Trimming stripped 1 base from V and 0 bases from J, with 7 bases between. This CDR3 comprises 15 residues. Germline V gene sequence: CDR1 MNHNS, CDR2 SASEGT. CDR3 sequence (DNA): TGTGCCAGCAGTGAAGTCCCCGGCTCCTACAATGAGCAGTTCTTC. It translates to CASSEVPGSYNEQFF.

This chain links TRBV18 with TRBJ2-2, with 9 bases fitting TRBD1. V gave up 3 bases and J gave up 4 bases; unmatched junction bases: 6. Germline V lookup: CDR1 KGHSH, CDR2 LQKENI. The CDR3 has 16 amino acids. CDR3 in DNA: TGTGCCAGCTCACCGTGGATGACAGGGGGCACCGGGGAGCTGTTTTTT. As protein: CASSPWMTGGTGELFF.

The V call is TRBV5-1, the J call TRBJ1-1; TRBD1 is a possible D gene (5 bases). This CDR3 has 13 amino acids. The V gene's germline CDR1 is SGHRS and CDR2 YFSETQ. V shed 3 bases and J shed 4 bases, with 10 bases lying between them. CDR3 loop: CASSSLGATEAFF. CDR3 DNA sequence: TGCGCCAGCAGCTCCCTAGGGGCCACTGAAGCTTTCTTT.

The genes are TRBV28 and TRBJ1-2; D remains ambiguous. Germline V gene sequence: CDR1 MDHEN, CDR2 SYDVKM. The CDR3 loop spans 12 amino acids. V lost 6 bases to trimming and J lost 4 bases, with 9 bases between them. The CDR3 sequence: CASSFTGYGYTF. The CDR3 bases are TGTGCCAGCAGCTTCACCGGCTATGGCTACACCTTC.

J is TRBJ2-5 and V is TRBV6-5; 7 nucleotides line up with TRBD1. The CDR3 sequence is 13 residues long. V lost 11 bases to trimming and J lost 4 bases; unmatched junction nucleotides: 10. CDR1 and CDR2 from the germline V gene are MNHEY and SVGAGI. The CDR3 coding sequence is TGTGCCGTCGAGGGGGCAGTTAGAGAGACCCAGTACTTC. Amino acid sequence: CAVEGAVRETQYF.

The V and J genes are TRBV6-2 or TRBV6-3 and TRBJ2-1; 8 bases are a match to TRBD2. J gave up 6 bases and V 5 bases, and 0 bases lay outside the gene matches. CDR3 size: 12 residues. The V gene's germline CDR1 is MNHEY and CDR2 SVGEGT. CDR3 nucleotide sequence: TGTGCCAGCAGTCGGGGGGGCAATGAGCAGTTCTTC. Translated: CASSRGGNEQFF.

As for this clone: In the same sample, other DNA sequences code for this CDR3. The rearrangement joins TRBV19 to TRBJ1-1; D gene ambiguous. This CDR3 has 11 amino acids. The V and J ends lost 8 bases and 5 bases respectively, with 9 bases between them. CDR1 is LNHDA, CDR2 SQIVND, per germline (reference sequence). CDR3: CASSFGTEAFF. CDR3 sequence (DNA): TGTGCCAGTTCATTCGGGACTGAAGCTTTCTTT.

The CDR3 loop reads CASSLHEGSGGAVNEQFF. The CDR3, as DNA: TGTGCCAGCAGCCTCCACGAGGGTAGCGGGGGGGCAGTAAATGAGCAGTTCTTC. V usage is TRBV4-2 and J usage is TRBJ2-1, with 11 positions matching TRBD2. The germline V gene encodes CDR1 LGHNA and CDR2 YNFKEQ. Trimming cost V 4 bases and J 7 bases; bases outside gene matches: 15. The CDR3 length is 18 residues.

V and J are TRBV7-2 and TRBJ1-4; 10 positions match TRBD1. V shed 5 bases and J 8 bases; nucleotides not matched to a gene: 5. CDR3 length equals 14 residues. Germline assignment: CDR1 SGHTA and CDR2 FQGNSA. This chain's CDR3 is CASSPGTGVEKLFF. In DNA, the CDR3 is TGTGCCAGCAGCCCGGGGACAGGGGTAGAAAAACTGTTTTTT.

The chain joins TRBV10-3 to TRBJ1-2; D possibly corresponds to TRBD1 (6 bases). The germline V gene encodes CDR1 ENHRY and CDR2 SYGVKD. The CDR3 runs to 18 residues. V dropped 8 bases and J dropped 2 bases, with 27 bases sitting between them. This CDR3 reads CAIRATQGQRVGNYGYTF. The CDR3 nucleotides are TGTGCCATCCGTGCTACCCAGGGGCAGCGAGTAGGAAACTATGGCTACACCTTC.

The chain is built from TRBV2 and TRBJ1-4, with TRBD1 identical over 8 bases. CDR3 length: 14 residues. Germline trimming cut 7 bases from V and 11 bases from J; bases unmatched to any gene: 12. The germline CDR1 and CDR2 sequences are SNHLY and FYNNEI. This chain's CDR3 is CASTGQGPDGKLFF. CDR3 bases: TGTGCCAGCACAGGACAGGGCCCAGACGGGAAACTGTTTTTT.

The chain carries TRBV10-2 and TRBJ2-3, with 7 positions matching TRBD2. Trimming at V came to 8 bases and at J to 2 bases, leaving 10 bases not matched to a gene. Germline V gene lookup returns CDR1 WSHSY and CDR2 SAAADI. The CDR3 spans 15 residues. CDR3 nucleotides: TGCGCCAGCCACCTGACTGCGGGGGTCACAGATACGCAGTATTTT. Translation gives CASHLTAGVTDTQYF.

The chain employs TRBV7-3 and TRBJ2-3; D is uncertain. Germline V gene sequence: CDR1 SGHTA, CDR2 FQGTGA. The CDR3 contains 13 residues. With 2 bases removed from V and 6 bases from J, the gap between germline ends came to 9 bases. This CDR3 is CASSLSGADTQYF. The CDR3 DNA follows: TGTGCCAGCAGCTTATCGGGTGCGGATACGCAGTATTTT.

The chain combines TRBV6-5 with TRBJ2-1; a weak D match, TRBD1 (6 bases). From germline, CDR1 is MNHEY and CDR2 SVGAGI. V was trimmed by 4 bases and J by 4 bases, leaving 8 bases between them. The CDR3 is made up of 13 amino acids. The CDR3 spells CASSLGTYNEQFF. The CDR3 region has the DNA TGTGCCAGCAGTTTAGGGACATACAATGAGCAGTTCTTC.